A single sample is the source of the 5 T cell receptor beta chains below, sequenced in a study of blood T cell repertoires in COVID-19. Profiling relied on immunoSEQ multiplex PCR, and the TCRdb table lists in-frame clones only, not all of them. Of about 43,000 clones in the sample, roughly 89% are singletons; the top ten hold 6.5% to 9%. The sequenced sample consisted of peripheral blood. These TCRs come from a man aged 60 to 69 with active COVID-19.

The chain links TRBV9 to TRBJ1-2; D is possibly TRBD1 (6 bases). Germline values: CDR1 SGDLS, CDR2 YYNGEE. This CDR3 has 16 residues. V lost 3 bases and J lost 1, with 16 bases in between. The CDR3 reads CASSAETGSSNYGYTF. In nucleotides, the CDR3 is TGTGCCAGCAGCGCGGAGACAGGATCAAGTAACTATGGCTACACCTTC.

Comment on this clone: In the same sample, other DNA sequences code for this CDR3. The chain employs TRBV27 and TRBJ1-2, with no clear D. The CDR3 has 13 amino acids. V gave up 5 bases and J gave up 0 bases, with 7 bases separating them. The germline gives CDR1 MNHEY, CDR2 SMNVEV (reference sequence). The CDR3 reads CASSAGSNYGYTF. Written as DNA, the CDR3 is TGTGCCAGCAGTGCAGGATCTAACTATGGCTACACCTTC.

The rearrangement joins TRBV6-4 to TRBJ2-1; no clear D. The CDR3 contains 15 residues. From germline, CDR1 is MRHNA and CDR2 SNTAGT. The V gene lost 6 bases and the J gene lost 0 bases, with 12 bases spanning the gap. CDR3 in DNA: TGTGCCAGCAGCGATAGCTGGAGCTCCTACAATGAGCAGTTCTTC. Protein product: CASSDSWSSYNEQFF.

This clone was seen more than once but under ten times. The junction does not match germline at one end; this may be a read error. The chain is built from TRBV6-2 or TRBV6-3 and TRBJ1-6; D gene unclear. This CDR3 has 13 residues. The V gene's germline CDR1 is MNHEY and CDR2 SVGEGT. In nucleotides, the CDR3 is TGTGCCAGCAGTTCTATCTCCCAGGCAGCAGAAAGATTT. Amino acid sequence: CASSSISQAAERF.

J is TRBJ2-1 and V is TRBV27, with 7 nucleotides matching TRBD2. V gave up 8 bases and J gave up 4 bases; unmatched junction bases: 11. Germline CDR1 reads MNHEY; CDR2 reads SMNVEV (reference sequence). There are 15 residues in the CDR3. The CDR3 DNA is TGTGCCAGCGTTGTAATAGCGGGCCCTTACAATGAGCAGTTCTTC. Protein: CASVVIAGPYNEQFF.